The subject of this entry is one TCR beta chain. This sample was included in a study of OX40 agonist ivuxolimab in advanced cancers. Study background: Partial responses were recorded for three patients, including one with hepatocellular carcinoma and two with cutaneous melanoma.

The CDR3 length is 16 residues. The V end was cut by 3 bases, the J end by 0 bases, with 15 bases between. Germline V lookup: CDR1 SQVTM, CDR2 ANQGSEA. Profiled with immunoSEQ multiplex PCR; TCRdb holds only in-frame clones, not every one. The top ten hold 0.5% to 0.55% of the sample, which has tens of thousands of clones, approximately 90% seen once. The receptor comes from an adult with an advanced solid tumor such as melanoma, head and neck, liver or kidney cancer. The genes are TRBV29-1 and TRBJ2-1; weak D call: TRBD1 (7 bases). This sample comprised CD4+ or CD8+ T cells sorted from blood, obtained in a trial of the OX40 agonist ivuxolimab. For the CDR3, the DNA is TGCAGCGTTGAGGGGGGACAGCAGAGCTCCTACAATGAGCAGTTCTTC. Amino acids: CSVEGGQQSSYNEQFF.